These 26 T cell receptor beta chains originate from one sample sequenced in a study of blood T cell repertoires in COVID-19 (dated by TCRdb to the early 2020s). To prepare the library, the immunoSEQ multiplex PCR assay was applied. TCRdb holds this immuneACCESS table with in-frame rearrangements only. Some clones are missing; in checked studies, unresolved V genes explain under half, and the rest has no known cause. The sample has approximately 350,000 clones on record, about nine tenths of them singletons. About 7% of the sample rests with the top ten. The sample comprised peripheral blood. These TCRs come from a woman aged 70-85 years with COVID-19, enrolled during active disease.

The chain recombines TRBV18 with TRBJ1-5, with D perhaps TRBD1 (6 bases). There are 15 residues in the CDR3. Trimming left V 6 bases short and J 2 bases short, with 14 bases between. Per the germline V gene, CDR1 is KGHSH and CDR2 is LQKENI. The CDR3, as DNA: TGTGCCAGCTCGCCCCAGGGGATGGGCAATCAGCCCCAGCATTTT. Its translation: CASSPQGMGNQPQHF.

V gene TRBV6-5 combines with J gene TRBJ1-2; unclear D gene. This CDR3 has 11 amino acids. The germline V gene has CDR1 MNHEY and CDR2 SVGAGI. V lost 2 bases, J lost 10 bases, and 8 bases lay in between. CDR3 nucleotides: TGTGCCAGCAGTTACATGGGCACCTACACCTTC. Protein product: CASSYMGTYTF.

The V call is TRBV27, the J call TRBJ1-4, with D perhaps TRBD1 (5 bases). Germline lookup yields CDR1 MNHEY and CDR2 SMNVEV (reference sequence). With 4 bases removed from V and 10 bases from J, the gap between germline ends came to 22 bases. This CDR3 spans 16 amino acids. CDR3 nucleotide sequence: TGTGCCAGCAGTTCATCACCGGGACTCCAAGTGGCAAAACTGTTTTTT. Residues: CASSSSPGLQVAKLFF.

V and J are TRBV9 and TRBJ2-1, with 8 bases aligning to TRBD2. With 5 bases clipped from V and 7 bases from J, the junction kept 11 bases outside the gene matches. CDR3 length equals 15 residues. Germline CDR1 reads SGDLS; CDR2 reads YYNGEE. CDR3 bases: TGTGCCAGCAGAGGAGGGGCTAGCGGGTATAATGAGCAGTTCTTC. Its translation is CASRGGASGYNEQFF. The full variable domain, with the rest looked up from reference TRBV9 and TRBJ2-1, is DSGVTQTPKHLITATGQRVTLRCSPRSGDLSVYWYQQSLDQGLQFLIQYYNGEERAKGNILERFSAQQFPDLHSELNLSSLELGDSALYFCASRGGASGYNEQFFGPGTRLTVL.

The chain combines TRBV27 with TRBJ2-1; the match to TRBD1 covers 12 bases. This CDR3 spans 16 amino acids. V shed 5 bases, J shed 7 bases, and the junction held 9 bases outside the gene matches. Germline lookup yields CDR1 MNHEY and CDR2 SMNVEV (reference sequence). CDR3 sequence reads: CASSPGTGGFVNEQFF. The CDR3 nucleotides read TGTGCCAGCAGTCCGGGGACAGGGGGCTTCGTTAATGAGCAGTTCTTC.

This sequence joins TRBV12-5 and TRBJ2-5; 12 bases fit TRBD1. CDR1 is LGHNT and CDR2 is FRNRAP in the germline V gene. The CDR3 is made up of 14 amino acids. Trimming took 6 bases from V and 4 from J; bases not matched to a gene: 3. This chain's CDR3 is CASGGTGGRETQYF. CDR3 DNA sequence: TGTGCTAGTGGCGGGACAGGGGGCCGAGAGACCCAGTACTTC. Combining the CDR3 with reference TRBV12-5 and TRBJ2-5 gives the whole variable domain DARVTQTPRHKVTEMGQEVTMRCQPILGHNTVFWYRQTMMQGLELLAYFRNRAPLDDSGMPKDRFSAEMPDATLATLKIQPSEPRDSAVYFCASGGTGGRETQYFGPGTRLLVL.

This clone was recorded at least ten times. The CDR3 sequence: CSVEDGGTEAFF. The DNA for the CDR3 is TGCAGCGTTGAAGATGGGGGGACTGAAGCTTTCTTT. The rearrangement joins TRBV29-1 to TRBJ1-1; possibly TRBD1 for D (5 bases). Germline V gene lookup returns CDR1 SQVTM and CDR2 ANQGSEA. The CDR3 extends over 12 amino acids. V lost 0 bases and J lost 5, with 7 bases in between.

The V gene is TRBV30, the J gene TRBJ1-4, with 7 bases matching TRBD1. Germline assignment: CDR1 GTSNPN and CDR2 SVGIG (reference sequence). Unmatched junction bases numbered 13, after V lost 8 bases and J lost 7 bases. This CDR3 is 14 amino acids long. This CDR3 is CAHKRDRGFEKLFF. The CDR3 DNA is TGTGCCCACAAAAGGGACAGAGGATTTGAAAAACTGTTTTTT. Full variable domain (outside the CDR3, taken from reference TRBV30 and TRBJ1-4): SQTIHQWPATLVQPVGSPLSLECTVEGTSNPNLYWYRQAAGRGLQLLFYSVGIGQISSEVPQNLSASRPQDRQFILSSKKLLLSDSGFYLCAHKRDRGFEKLFFGSGTQLSVL.

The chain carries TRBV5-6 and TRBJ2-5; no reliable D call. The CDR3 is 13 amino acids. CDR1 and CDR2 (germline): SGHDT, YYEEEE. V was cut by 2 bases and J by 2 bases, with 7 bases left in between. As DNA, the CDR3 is TGTGCCAGCAGCTTTACAATACAAGAGACCCAGTACTTC. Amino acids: CASSFTIQETQYF.

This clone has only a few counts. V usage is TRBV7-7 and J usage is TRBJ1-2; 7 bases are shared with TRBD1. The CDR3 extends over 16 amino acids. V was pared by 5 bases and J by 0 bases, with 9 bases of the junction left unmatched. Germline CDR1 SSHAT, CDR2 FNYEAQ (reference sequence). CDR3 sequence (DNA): TGTGCCAGCAGCGAGGACAGGATTACTTCTAACTATGGCTACACCTTC. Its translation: CASSEDRITSNYGYTF.

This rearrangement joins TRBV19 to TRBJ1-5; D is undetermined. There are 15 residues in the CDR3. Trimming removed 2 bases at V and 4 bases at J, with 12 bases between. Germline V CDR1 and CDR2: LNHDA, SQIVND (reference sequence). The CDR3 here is CASSITAGYNQPQHF. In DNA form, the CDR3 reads TGTGCCAGTAGTATAACGGCCGGGTATAATCAGCCCCAGCATTTT.

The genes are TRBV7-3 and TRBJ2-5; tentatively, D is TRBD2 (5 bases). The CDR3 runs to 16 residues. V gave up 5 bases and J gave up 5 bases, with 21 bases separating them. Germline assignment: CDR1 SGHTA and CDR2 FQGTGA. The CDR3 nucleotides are TGTGCCAGCAGCCCCGGACTCCAACCCGGTGGGGAGACCCAGTACTTC. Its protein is CASSPGLQPGGETQYF.

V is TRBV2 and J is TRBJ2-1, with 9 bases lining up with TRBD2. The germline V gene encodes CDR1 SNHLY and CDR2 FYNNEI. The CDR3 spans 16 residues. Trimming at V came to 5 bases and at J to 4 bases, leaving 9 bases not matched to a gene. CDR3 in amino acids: CASSQAGGGDYNEQFF. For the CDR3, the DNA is TGTGCCAGCAGTCAGGCGGGCGGGGGGGATTACAATGAGCAGTTCTTC.

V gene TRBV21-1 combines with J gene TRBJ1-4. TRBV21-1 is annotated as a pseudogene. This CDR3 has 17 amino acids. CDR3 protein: CASSSRRGETTNEKLFF. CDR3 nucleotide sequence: TGTGCCAGCAGCTCCCGGCGGGGGGAAACAACTAATGAAAAACTGTTTTTT.

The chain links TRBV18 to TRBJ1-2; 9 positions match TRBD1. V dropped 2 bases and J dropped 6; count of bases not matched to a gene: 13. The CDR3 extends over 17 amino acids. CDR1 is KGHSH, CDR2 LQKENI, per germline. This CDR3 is CASSPRQGQGNRNGYTF. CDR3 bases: TGTGCCAGCTCACCAAGACAGGGACAGGGTAATAGGAATGGCTACACCTTC.

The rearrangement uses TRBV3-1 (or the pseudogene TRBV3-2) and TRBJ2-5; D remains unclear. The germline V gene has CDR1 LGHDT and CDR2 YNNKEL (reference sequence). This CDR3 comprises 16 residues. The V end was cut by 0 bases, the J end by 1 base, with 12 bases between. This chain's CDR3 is CASSQERLLPQETQYF. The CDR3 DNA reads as TGTGCCAGCAGCCAAGAAAGGCTACTACCCCAAGAGACCCAGTACTTC.

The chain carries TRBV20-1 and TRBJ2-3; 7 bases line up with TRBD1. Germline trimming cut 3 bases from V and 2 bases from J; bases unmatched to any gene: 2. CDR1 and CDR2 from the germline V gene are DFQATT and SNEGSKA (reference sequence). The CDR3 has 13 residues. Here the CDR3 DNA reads TGCAGTGCTAGTAAGGGGGCCACAGATACGCAGTATTTT. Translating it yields CSASKGATDTQYF.

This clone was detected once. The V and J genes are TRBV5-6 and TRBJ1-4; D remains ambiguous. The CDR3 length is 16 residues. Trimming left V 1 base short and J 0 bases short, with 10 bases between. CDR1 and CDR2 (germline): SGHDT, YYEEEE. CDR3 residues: CASSLMSYATNEKLFF. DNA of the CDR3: TGTGCCAGCAGCTTGATGAGTTATGCAACTAATGAAAAACTGTTTTTT.

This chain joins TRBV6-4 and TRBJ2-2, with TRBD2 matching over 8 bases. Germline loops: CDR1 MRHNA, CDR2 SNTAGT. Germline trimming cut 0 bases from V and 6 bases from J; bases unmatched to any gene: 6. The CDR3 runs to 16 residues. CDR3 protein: CASSDSGSGVSGELFF. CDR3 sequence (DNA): TGTGCCAGCAGTGACTCTGGTAGCGGGGTTTCCGGGGAGCTGTTTTTT.

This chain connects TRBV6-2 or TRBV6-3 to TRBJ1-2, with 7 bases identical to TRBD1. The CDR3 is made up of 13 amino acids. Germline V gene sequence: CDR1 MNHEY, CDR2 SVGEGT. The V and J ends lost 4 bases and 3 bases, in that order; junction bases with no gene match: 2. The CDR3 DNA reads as TGTGCCAGCAGTTTCACAGGGGACTATGGCTACACCTTC. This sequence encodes CASSFTGDYGYTF.

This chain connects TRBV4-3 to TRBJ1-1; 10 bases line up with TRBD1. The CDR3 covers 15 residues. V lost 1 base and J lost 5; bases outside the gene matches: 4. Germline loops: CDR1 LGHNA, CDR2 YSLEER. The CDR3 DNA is TGCGCCAGCAGCCAAGGACAGGGGGCGTCAACTGAAGCTTTCTTT. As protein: CASSQGQGASTEAFF.

CDR3 in amino acids: CSGRQQETQYF. As DNA, the CDR3 is TGCAGCGGGAGACAGCAAGAGACCCAGTACTTC. The chain recombines TRBV29-1 with TRBJ2-5; a possible D gene is TRBD1 (5 bases). CDR1 is SQVTM, CDR2 ANQGSEA, per germline. V was cut by 7 bases and J by 2 bases, with 8 bases left in between. This CDR3 is 11 amino acids long.

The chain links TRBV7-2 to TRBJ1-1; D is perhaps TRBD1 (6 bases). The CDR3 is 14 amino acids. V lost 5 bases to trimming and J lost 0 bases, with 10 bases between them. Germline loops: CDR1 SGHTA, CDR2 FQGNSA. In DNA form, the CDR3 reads TGTGCCAGCAGCCAGTGGACAGTGAACACTGAAGCTTTCTTT. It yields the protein CASSQWTVNTEAFF.

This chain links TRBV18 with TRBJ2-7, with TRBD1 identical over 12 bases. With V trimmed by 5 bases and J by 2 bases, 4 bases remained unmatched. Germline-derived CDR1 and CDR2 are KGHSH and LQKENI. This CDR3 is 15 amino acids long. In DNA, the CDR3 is TGTGCCAGCTCAGGGACAGGGGGCAACACCTACGAGCAGTACTTC. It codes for CASSGTGGNTYEQYF.

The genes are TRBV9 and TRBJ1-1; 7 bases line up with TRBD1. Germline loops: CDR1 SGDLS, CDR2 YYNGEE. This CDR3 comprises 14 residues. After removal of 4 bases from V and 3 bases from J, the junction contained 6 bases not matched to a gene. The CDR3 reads CASSPRQGDTEAFF. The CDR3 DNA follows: TGTGCCAGCAGCCCCCGACAGGGCGACACTGAAGCTTTCTTT.

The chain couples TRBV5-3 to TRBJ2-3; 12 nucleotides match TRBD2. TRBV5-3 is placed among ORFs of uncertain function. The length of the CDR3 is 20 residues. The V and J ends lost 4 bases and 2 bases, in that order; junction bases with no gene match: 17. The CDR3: CARSRRDGTSGLRSTDTQYF. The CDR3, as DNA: TGTGCCAGAAGCCGACGGGATGGGACTAGCGGGCTAAGGTCCACAGATACGCAGTATTTT.